In this sample, the clone carrying this TCR beta chain turned up many times. The sample comes from a study of T-cell memory formation after mild COVID-19. TCRdb analysed the 5' RACE reads with MiXCR anew, one entry per CDR3 protein. The sample contains about 390,000 distinct CDR3 sequences, about a sixth of which appear only once. This CDR3 is built from 14 residues. Germline loops: CDR1 SGHRS, CDR2 YFSETQ. Between the trimmed V and J ends, which lost 5 bases and 2 bases, there was a span of 10 bases. This sequence joins TRBV5-1 and TRBJ2-2; D is unresolved. The specimen was PBMCs or a T cell subset sorted from them (not recorded which). The clonotype was recovered from a man aged 18 to 30 who had mild COVID-19 (a few samples of this study predate the infection). Cell type and time point are not known. CDR3 sequence reads: CASSQRSNTGELFF. The CDR3 DNA is TGCGCCAGCAGTCAGCGTTCCAACACCGGGGAGCTGTTTTTT.